These 7 T cell receptor beta chains share one sample of origin, sequenced in a study of CD8 T cells in Susac syndrome (dated by TCRdb to about 2019). Libraries were built with the immunoSEQ multiplex PCR assay. RNA was extracted with the RNeasy kit and roughly 0.5 to 1 ug was reverse transcribed using random hexamers. The public reads were reanalyzed by TCRdb: fastp trimming at Q25, MiXCR alignment, in-frame beta chains only. Each record represents a unique CDR3 protein, reported with the most common genes and DNA among its rows. This sample lists about 190,000 distinct CDR3 sequences; approximately 96% were detected once. 0.075% to 0.1% of the sample is taken by the ten largest. Sequenced input: CD4+ T cells from PBMCs. All receptors derive from a human donor with Susac syndrome.

The rearrangement links TRBV5-4 to TRBJ1-1; D is unresolved. V was trimmed by 2 bases and J by 1 base, leaving 9 bases between them. This CDR3 spans 14 amino acids. Germline CDR1 SGHNT, CDR2 YYREEE (reference sequence). The CDR3 protein is CASSLPDSNTEAFF. CDR3 coding DNA: TGTGCCAGCAGCTTACCGGACTCGAACACTGAAGCTTTCTTT.

The genes are TRBV6-2 or TRBV6-3 and TRBJ2-5; no reliable D call. Deletions cut 6 bases from V and 0 bases from J, with 14 bases between. CDR1 is MNHEY, CDR2 SVGEGT, per germline. The CDR3 is 15 residues long. CDR3 sequence reads: CASSALSAYQETQYF. In nucleotides, the CDR3 is TGTGCCAGCAGCGCTTTATCAGCGTACCAAGAGACCCAGTACTTC.

This chain uses TRBV4-2 with TRBJ2-7; 10 nucleotides match TRBD2. V lost 0 bases to trimming and J lost 4 bases; unmatched junction nucleotides: 3. The CDR3 spans 15 residues. Germline values: CDR1 LGHNA, CDR2 YNFKEQ. The CDR3, as DNA: TGTGCCAGCAGCCAAGACGGGACTAGCGATTACGAGCAGTACTTC. Translated, it gives CASSQDGTSDYEQYF.

This clonotype was seen a few times. The V call is TRBV6-1, the J call TRBJ2-6; D possibly corresponds to TRBD1 (5 bases). CDR3 size: 15 residues. Germline V gene data show CDR1 as MNHNS and CDR2 as SASEGT. V was cut by 8 bases and J by 4 bases, with 15 bases left in between. The CDR3 nucleotides read TGTGCCAGCGCCGAAAGGGGATCCGGGGCCAACGTCCTGACTTTC. It yields the protein CASAERGSGANVLTF.

The J gene is TRBJ2-5, the V gene TRBV4-1; D unresolved. CDR3 length: 14 amino acids. CDR1 is MGHRA, CDR2 YSYEKL, per germline. V dropped 4 bases and J dropped 4 bases, with 13 bases sitting between them. The CDR3 spells CASSRLTGLETQYF. CDR3 in DNA: TGCGCCAGCAGCCGCCTTACCGGGCTAGAGACCCAGTACTTC.

This chain uses TRBV20-1 with TRBJ2-1; 10 bases fit TRBD1. With V trimmed by 4 bases and J by 8 bases, 17 bases remained unmatched. The length of the CDR3 is 17 residues. CDR1 and CDR2 from the germline V gene are DFQATT and SNEGSKA (reference sequence). CDR3 in DNA: TGCAGTGCTACCTCCCGTCTACCGGGACAGGGGATCGATGAGCAGTTCTTC. Amino acid sequence: CSATSRLPGQGIDEQFF.

This clonotype was counted between two and nine times. V and J are TRBV5-6 and TRBJ1-1; D is unclear. The CDR3 runs to 14 residues. V shed 0 bases and J shed 1 base, with 7 bases lying between them. CDR1 and CDR2 from the germline V gene are SGHDT and YYEEEE. The CDR3 region is CASSLEAGNTEAFF. CDR3 sequence (DNA): TGTGCCAGCAGCTTGGAAGCAGGGAACACTGAAGCTTTCTTT.